This TCR beta chain comes out of a study of beta chain features in type 1 diabetes. On the study more broadly: Healthy donors and patients had similar age, gender and cell yields.

It was via CD45RO/CCR7/CD25/CD127/CD95/CD27 that CD4+ naive, central memory, regulatory and stem cell-like memory cells were sorted. Germline V gene sequence: CDR1 SNHLY, CDR2 FYNNEI. V lost 7 bases to trimming and J lost 0 bases, with 3 bases between them. This CDR3 region has 11 residues. Study observations and caveats: HLA influence on TCRB rearrangement stayed unresolved here. Shorter TCRB CDR3s, moderately but significantly so, were found in Type 1 diabetes patients in all four CD4+ subsets.

The table lists this clone with many counts. Its cognate antigen is unknown. In the same sample, other DNA sequences code for this CDR3. Sequenced material consisted of expressed TCRB transcripts (all of the isolated RNA was reverse transcribed). Method: immunoSEQ multiplex PCR; TCRdb's copy keeps in-frame clones and lacks some. The sample consists of roughly 300,000 clones, 7% to 10% of them appearing once. This receptor was obtained from a man younger than 40 with type 1 diabetes. The sample was central memory CD4+ T cells from blood. The chain has TRBV2 and TRBJ1-2; D is unresolved. Written as DNA, the CDR3 is TGTGCCAGCACGGCTAACTATGGCTACACCTTC. It encodes CASTANYGYTF.